The T cell receptor beta chain under discussion was sequenced for a study of cytomegalovirus exposure and HLA in healthy donors. Whole-study results and caveats: Researchers reported from a later analysis that most CMV-associated TCR beta chains appeared HLA-restricted.

PCR employed 60 Vbeta and 13 Jbeta primers. Assay used: immunoSEQ multiplex PCR; TCRdb lists only in-frame clones, some missing. Its table lists 90,000 to 130,000 clones. A remark on this clone: No antigen is known for it.

Germline trimming cut 3 bases from V and 3 bases from J; bases unmatched to any gene: 11. CDR3 length: 16 amino acids. Germline CDR1 reads SGHDN; CDR2 reads FVKESK. This rearrangement joins TRBV14 to TRBJ2-7; 7 nucleotides line up with TRBD1. The sample taken for sequencing was PBMCs. The clonotype was recovered from a man aged 25 to 40 in good health and CMV-seronegative. This CDR3 is CASSHFTRDRVYEQYF. The CDR3 DNA follows: TGTGCCAGCAGCCATTTTACGCGAGACAGGGTCTACGAGCAGTACTTC.